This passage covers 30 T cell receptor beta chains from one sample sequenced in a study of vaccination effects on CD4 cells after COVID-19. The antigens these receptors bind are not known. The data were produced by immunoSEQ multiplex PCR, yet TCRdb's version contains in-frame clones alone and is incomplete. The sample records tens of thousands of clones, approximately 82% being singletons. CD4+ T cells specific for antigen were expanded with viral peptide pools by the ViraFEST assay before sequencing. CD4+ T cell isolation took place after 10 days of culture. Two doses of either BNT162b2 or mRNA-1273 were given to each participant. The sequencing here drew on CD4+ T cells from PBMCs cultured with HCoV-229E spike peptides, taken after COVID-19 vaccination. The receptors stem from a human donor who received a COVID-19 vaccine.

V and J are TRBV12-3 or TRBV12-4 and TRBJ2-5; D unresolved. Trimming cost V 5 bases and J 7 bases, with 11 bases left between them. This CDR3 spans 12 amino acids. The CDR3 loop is CASSPPSGTQYF. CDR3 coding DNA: TGTGCCAGCAGTCCTCCTTCTGGGACCCAGTACTTC.

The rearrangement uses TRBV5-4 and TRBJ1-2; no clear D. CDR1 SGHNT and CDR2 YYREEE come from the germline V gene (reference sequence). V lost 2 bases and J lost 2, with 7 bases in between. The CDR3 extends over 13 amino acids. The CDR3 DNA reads TGTGCCAGCAGCTTTTCGAAAAACTATGGCTACACCTTC. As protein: CASSFSKNYGYTF.

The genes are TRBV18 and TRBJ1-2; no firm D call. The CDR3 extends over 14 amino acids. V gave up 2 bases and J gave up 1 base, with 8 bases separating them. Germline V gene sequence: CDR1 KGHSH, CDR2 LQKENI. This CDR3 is CASSPTSGNYGYTF. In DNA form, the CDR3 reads TGTGCCAGCTCACCAACTTCTGGTAACTATGGCTACACCTTC.

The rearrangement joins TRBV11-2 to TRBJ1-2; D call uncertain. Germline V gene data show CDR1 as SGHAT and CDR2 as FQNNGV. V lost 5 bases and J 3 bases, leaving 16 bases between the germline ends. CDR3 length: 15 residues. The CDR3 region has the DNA TGTGCCAGCAGCCCCCTCGGAGGGATGGACTATGGCTACACCTTC. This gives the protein CASSPLGGMDYGYTF.

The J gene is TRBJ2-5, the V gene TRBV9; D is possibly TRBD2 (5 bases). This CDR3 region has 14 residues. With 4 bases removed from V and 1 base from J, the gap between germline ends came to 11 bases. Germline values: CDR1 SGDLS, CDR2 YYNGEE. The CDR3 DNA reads TGTGCCAGCAGCCATCGAGGGCCCCAAGAGACCCAGTACTTC. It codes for CASSHRGPQETQYF.

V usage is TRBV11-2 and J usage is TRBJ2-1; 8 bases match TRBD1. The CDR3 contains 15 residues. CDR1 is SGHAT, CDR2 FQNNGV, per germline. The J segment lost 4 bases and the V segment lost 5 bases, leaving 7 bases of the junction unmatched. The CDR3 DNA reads TGTGCCAGCAGCCAAGGACAGGGTGATTACAATGAGCAGTTCTTC. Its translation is CASSQGQGDYNEQFF. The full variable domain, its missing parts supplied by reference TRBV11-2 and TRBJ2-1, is EAGVAQSPRYKIIEKRQSVAFWCNPISGHATLYWYQQILGQGPKLLIQFQNNGVVDDSQLPKDRFSAERLKGVDSTLKIQPAKLEDSAVYLCASSQGQGDYNEQFFGPGTRLTVL.

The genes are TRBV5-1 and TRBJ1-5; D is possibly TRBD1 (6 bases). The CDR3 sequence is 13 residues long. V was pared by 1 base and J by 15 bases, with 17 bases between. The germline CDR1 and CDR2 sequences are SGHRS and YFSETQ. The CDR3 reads CASSLRGADPMHF. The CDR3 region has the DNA TGCGCCAGCAGCTTGCGGGGGGCGGATCCTATGCATTTT.

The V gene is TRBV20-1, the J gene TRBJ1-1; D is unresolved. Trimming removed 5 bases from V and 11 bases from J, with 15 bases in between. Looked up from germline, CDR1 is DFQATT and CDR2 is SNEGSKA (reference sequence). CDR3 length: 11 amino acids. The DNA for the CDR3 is TGCAGTGCTTCGAGGACGGCGACGGCTTTCTTT. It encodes CSASRTATAFF.

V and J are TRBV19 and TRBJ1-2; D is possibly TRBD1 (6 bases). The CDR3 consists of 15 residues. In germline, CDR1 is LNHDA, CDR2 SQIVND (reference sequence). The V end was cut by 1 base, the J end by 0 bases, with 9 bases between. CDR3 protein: CASSIADSTNYGYTF. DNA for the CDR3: TGTGCCAGTAGTATAGCGGACAGCACTAACTATGGCTACACCTTC.

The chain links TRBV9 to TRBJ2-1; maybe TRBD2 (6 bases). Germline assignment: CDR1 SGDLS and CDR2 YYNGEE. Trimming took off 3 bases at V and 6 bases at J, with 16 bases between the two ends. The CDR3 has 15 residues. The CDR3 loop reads CASSARGIGTNEQFF. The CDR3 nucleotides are TGTGCCAGCAGCGCCCGGGGGATAGGAACCAATGAGCAGTTCTTC.

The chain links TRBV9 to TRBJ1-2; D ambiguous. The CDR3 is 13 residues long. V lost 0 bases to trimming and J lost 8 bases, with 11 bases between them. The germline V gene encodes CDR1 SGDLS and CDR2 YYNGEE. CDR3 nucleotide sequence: TGTGCCAGCAGCGTAGACCCCCTCTCCGGCTACACCTTC. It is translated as CASSVDPLSGYTF.

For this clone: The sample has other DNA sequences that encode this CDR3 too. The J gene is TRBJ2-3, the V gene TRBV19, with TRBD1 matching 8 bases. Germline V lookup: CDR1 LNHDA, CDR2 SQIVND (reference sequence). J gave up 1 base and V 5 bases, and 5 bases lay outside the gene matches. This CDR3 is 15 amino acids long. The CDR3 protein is CASSPGGAGTDTQYF. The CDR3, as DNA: TGTGCCAGTAGTCCAGGGGGCGCCGGCACAGATACGCAGTATTTT.

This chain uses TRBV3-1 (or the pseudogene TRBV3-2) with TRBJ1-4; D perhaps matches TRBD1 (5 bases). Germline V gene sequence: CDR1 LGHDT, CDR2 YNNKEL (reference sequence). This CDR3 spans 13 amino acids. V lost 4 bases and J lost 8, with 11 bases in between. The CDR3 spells CASSRGAGEKLFF. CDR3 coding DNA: TGTGCCAGCAGCCGTGGGGCAGGCGAAAAACTGTTTTTT.

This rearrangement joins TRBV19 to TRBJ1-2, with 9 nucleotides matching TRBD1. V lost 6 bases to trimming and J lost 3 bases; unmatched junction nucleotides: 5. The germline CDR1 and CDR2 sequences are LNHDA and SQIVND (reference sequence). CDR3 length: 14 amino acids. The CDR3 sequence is CASRRTGADYGYTF. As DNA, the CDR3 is TGTGCCAGTAGGAGGACAGGGGCGGACTATGGCTACACCTTC.

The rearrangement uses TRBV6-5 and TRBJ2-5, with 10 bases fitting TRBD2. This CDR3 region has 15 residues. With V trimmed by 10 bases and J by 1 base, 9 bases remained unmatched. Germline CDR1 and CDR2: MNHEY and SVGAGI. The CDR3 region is CATSWLAGVQETQYF. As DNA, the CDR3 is TGTGCCACATCCTGGCTAGCGGGGGTCCAAGAGACCCAGTACTTC.

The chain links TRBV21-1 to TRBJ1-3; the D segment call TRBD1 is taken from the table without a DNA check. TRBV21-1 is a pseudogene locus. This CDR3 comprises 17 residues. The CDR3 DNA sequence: TGTGCCAGCAGCAGCCGGGACAGGGACTTCTCTGGAAACACCATATATTTT. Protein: CASSSRDRDFSGNTIYF.

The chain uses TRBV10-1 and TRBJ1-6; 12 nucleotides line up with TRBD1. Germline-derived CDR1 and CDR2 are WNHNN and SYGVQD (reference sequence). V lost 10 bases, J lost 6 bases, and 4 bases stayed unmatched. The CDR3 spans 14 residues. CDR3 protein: CATRGQGANSPLHF. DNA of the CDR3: TGCGCCACCCGGGGACAGGGGGCTAATTCACCCCTCCACTTT.

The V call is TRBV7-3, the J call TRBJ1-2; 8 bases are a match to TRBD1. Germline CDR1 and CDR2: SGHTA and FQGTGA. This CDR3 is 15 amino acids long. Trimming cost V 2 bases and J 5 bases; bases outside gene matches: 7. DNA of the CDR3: TGTGCCAGCAGCTTATCCCCAGGGGGCGAGTATGGCTACACCTTC. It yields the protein CASSLSPGGEYGYTF.

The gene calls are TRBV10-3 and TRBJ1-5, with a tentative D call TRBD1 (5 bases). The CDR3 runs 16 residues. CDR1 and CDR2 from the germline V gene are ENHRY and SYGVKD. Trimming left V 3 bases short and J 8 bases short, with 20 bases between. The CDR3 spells CAISEFGAGPGKPQHF. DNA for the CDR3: TGTGCCATCAGTGAATTCGGGGCGGGCCCCGGGAAGCCCCAGCATTTT.

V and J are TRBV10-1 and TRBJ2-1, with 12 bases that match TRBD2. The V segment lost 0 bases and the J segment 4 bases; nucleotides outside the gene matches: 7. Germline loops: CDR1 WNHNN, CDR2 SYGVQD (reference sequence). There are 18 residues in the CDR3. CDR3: CASSESTASGGGYNEQFF. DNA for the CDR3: TGCGCCAGCAGTGAGTCGACGGCTAGCGGGGGGGGATACAATGAGCAGTTCTTC.

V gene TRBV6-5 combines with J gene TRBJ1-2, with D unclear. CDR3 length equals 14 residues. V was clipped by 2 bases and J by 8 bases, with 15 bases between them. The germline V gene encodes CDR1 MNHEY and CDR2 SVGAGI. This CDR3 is CASSYVSSPKGYTF. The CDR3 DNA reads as TGTGCCAGCAGTTACGTGTCTTCCCCTAAGGGCTACACCTTC.

The CDR3 here is CASSERWGREETQYF. Here the CDR3 DNA reads TGTGCCAGCAGTGAAAGGTGGGGCAGAGAGGAGACCCAGTACTTC. The rearrangement links TRBV2 to TRBJ2-5, with D tentatively TRBD1 (5 bases). The V gene lost 2 bases and the J gene lost 5 bases, with 15 bases spanning the gap. CDR1 is SNHLY, CDR2 FYNNEI, per germline. The CDR3 runs 15 residues.

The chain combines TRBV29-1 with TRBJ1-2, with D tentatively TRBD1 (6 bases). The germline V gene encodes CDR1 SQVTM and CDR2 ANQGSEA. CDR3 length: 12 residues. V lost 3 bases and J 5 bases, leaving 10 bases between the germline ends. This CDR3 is CSVDRGGYGYTF. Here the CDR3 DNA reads TGCAGCGTTGACAGGGGAGGGTATGGCTACACCTTC.

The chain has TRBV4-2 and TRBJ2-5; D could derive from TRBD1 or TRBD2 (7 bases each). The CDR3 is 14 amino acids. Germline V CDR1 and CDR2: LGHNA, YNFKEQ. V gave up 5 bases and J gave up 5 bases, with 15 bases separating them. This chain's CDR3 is CASSRNQGGETQYF. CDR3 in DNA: TGTGCCAGCAGCAGGAATCAGGGGGGGGAGACCCAGTACTTC.

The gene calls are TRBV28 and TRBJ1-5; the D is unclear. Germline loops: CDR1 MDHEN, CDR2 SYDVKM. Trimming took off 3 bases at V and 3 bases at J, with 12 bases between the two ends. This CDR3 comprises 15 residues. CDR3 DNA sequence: TGTGCCAGCAGTTTGCCCCCCTCCCACAATCAGCCCCAGCATTTT. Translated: CASSLPPSHNQPQHF.

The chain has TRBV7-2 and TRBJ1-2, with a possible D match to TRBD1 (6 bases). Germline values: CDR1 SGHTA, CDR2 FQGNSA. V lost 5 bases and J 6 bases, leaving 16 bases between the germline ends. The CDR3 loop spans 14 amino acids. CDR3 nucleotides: TGTGCCAGCAGCCCGTCGGGGGGCGCGGATGGCTACACCTTC. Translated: CASSPSGGADGYTF.

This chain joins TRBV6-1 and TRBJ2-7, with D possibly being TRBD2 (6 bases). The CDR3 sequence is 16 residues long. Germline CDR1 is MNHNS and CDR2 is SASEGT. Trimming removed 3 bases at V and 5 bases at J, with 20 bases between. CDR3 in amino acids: CASSDVMRLAIHEQYV. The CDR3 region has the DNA TGTGCCAGCAGTGATGTTATGAGGCTAGCGATCCACGAGCAGTACGTC.

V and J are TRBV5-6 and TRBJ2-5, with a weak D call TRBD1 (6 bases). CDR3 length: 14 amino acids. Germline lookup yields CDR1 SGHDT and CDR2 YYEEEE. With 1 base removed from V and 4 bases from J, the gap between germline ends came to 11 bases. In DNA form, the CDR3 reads TGTGCCAGCAGCTTGACGACAGGATTAGAGACCCAGTACTTC. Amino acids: CASSLTTGLETQYF. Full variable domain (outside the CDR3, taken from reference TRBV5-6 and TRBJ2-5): DAGVTQSPTHLIKTRGQQVTLRCSPKSGHDTVSWYQQALGQGPQFIFQYYEEEERQRGNFPDRFSGHQFPNYSSELNVNALLLGDSALYLCASSLTTGLETQYFGPGTRLLVL.

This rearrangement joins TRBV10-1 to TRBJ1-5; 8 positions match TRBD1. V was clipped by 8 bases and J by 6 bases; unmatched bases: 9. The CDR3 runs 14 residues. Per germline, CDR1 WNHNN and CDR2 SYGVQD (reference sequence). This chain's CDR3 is CASGRRQGIQPQHF. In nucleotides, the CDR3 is TGCGCCAGCGGCCGACGACAGGGGATTCAGCCCCAGCATTTT.

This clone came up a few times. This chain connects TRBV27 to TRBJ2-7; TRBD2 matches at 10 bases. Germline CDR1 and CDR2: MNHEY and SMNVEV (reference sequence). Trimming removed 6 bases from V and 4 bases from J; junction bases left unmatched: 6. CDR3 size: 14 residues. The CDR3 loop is CASSKRGGSYEQYV. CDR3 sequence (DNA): TGTGCCAGCAGCAAGCGGGGGGGCTCGTACGAGCAGTACGTC.